This is a list of T cell receptor beta chains from one sample in a study of T-cell reconstitution after alpha-beta-depleted transplantation in children. TCRdb re-called the PCR reads with MiXCR, one entry per CDR3 protein. The data hold hundreds of thousands of distinct CDR3 sequences, with around 13% observed a single time. The sequenced sample was PBMCs, obtained before TCRalphabeta/CD19-depleted stem cell transplant. The origin of the receptors is a girl aged 2-9 years with congenital amegakaryocytic thrombocytopenia, due to receive a stem cell transplant. CDR3s include the opening cysteine and the closing phenylalanine or tryptophan. The D gene is left open where the match is weak. A clone size is listed for some rows: how often the clone was seen (once, few, many), or a class if it is expanded.

CDR3 protein,CDR3 DNA,D gene,J gene,V gene,clone size
CASSPGQILFPSNPSGANVLTF,TGTGCCAGCAGTCCGGGACAGATATTATTCCCCTCCAACCCATCTGGGGCCAACGTCCTGACTTTC,TRBD1,TRBJ2-6,TRBV25-1,.
CASSGGTAYGYTF,TGCGCCAGCAGTGGTGGGACGGCGTATGGCTACACCTTC,.,TRBJ1-2,TRBV5-1,many
CSLSPRDRSTDTQYF,TGCAGCTTAAGCCCCCGGGACAGAAGCACAGATACGCAGTATTTT,TRBD1,TRBJ2-3,TRBV29-1,.
CAVSINQPQHF,TGCGCCGTTTCAATCAATCAGCCCCAGCATTTT,.,TRBJ1-5,TRBV5-1,many
CSAQGGGEPQHF,TGCAGTGCTCAGGGTGGAGGGGAGCCCCAGCATTTT,.,TRBJ1-5,TRBV20-1,many
CASSYLGLWQNNNEQFF,TGTGCCAGCAGTTACTTGGGTTTGTGGCAGAACAACAATGAGCAGTTCTTC,.,TRBJ2-1,TRBV6-5,few
CASSVDTIGAVGTEAFF,TGCGCCAGCAGCGTGGACACCATAGGGGCTGTGGGCACTGAAGCTTTCTTT,.,TRBJ1-1,TRBV5-1,.
CASMDPSSRSPTGELFF,TGTGCCAGCATGGATCCGTCTAGCCGGTCCCCAACCGGGGAGCTGTTTTTT,.,TRBJ2-2,TRBV6-1,few
CASSSQLAGIRSTDTQYF,TGCGCCAGCAGCTCCCAGCTAGCGGGAATAAGAAGCACAGATACGCAGTATTTT,TRBD2,TRBJ2-3,TRBV5-1,few
CSARSHGDGRDTQYF,TGCAGTGCTAGGTCACATGGCGATGGGAGAGATACGCAGTATTTT,.,TRBJ2-3,TRBV20-1,few
CASSQTGGIEQYF,TGTGCCAGCAGCCAAACAGGGGGCATCGAGCAGTACTTC,TRBD1,TRBJ2-7,TRBV5-6,many
CSARDGVVTEAFF,TGCAGTGCTAGAGACGGGGTTGTCACTGAAGCTTTCTTT,.,TRBJ1-1,TRBV20-1,many
CASSVGGAAYNEQFF,TGTGCCAGCAGCGTAGGGGGGGCGGCGTACAATGAGCAGTTCTTC,.,TRBJ2-1,TRBV9,.